This TCR beta chain was captured by sequencing in a study of T cells in tuberculosis. Study details: The T cells targeted glucose monomycolate, a mycobacterial lipid, via CD1B.

Study-wide results and limits: T cells binding CD1B-GMM tetramer weakly possibly escaped the sort.

The CDR3 length is 15 residues. Germline CDR1 SGHAT, CDR2 FQNNGV. After thawing and overnight rest, PBMC were stained with GMM-loaded CD1B tetramer, viability dye and anti-CD3 for sorting. CD1B tetramers were loaded with Rhodococcus equi-derived C32 glucose monomycolate. From each donor, about 100,000 tetramer-negative cells were sorted. Sequencing of TCR-alpha and TCR-beta chains was unpaired. The table came from immunoSEQ multiplex PCR; TCRdb's copy has only in-frame clones and leaves some out. The sample holds 85,000 to 90,000 clones, roughly 93% seen once. This sequence was found in an adult woman with latent tuberculosis. This sequence joins TRBV11-2 and TRBJ2-5; 7 bases are a match to TRBD1. The tail of the sequence fits TRBJ2-7 better, so the J call may be wrong. Specimen: CD1b-GMM tetramer-negative cells sorted from PBMCs. CDR3 region: CASSLEGGSSYEQYF. The CDR3 DNA sequence: TGTGCCAGCAGCTTAGAAGGGGGCTCATCCTACGAGCAGTACTTC.